Ten or more counts support the clone carrying this TCR beta chain. TCRdb recomputed calls from the 5' RACE reads with MiXCR, one row per CDR3 protein. The sample comprises about 39,000 distinct CDR3 sequences, roughly 6% of which are singletons, and approximately 10% rests with the top ten. The sample's time point: sample taken at primary tumor resection. TCRs were sequenced from unsorted whole RNA of tumor, nontumor lung or PBMC. The sample comes from a study of spatial heterogeneity in lung cancer. Per the germline V gene, CDR1 is SGHTA and CDR2 is FQGNSA. CDR3 length: 16 residues. The V gene lost 1 base and the J gene lost 1 base, with 11 bases spanning the gap.

This chain connects TRBV7-2 to TRBJ1-3; D remains unclear. This material consisted of PBMCs, taken at surgery. The sequence was collected from a male donor with early-stage non-small cell lung cancer. The CDR3: CASSLGGADSGNTIYF. CDR3 nucleotide sequence: TGTGCCAGCAGCTTAGGTGGTGCCGATTCTGGAAACACCATATATTTT.